Listed below are T cell receptor beta chains from one sample, sequenced in a study of Ad26.COV2.S vaccination and SARS-CoV-2 variants. Profiling relied on immunoSEQ multiplex PCR, and the TCRdb table lists in-frame clones only, not all of them. The data show 360,000 or so clones, with around 89% seen just once and under 2% held by the top ten. This sample comprised peripheral blood, obtained in a trial of Ad26.COV2.S vaccine versus placebo. These receptors originate from a person between 18 and 65 years old who received the Ad26.COV2.S COVID-19 vaccine or a placebo. Both conserved end residues are trimmed from each CDR3. Fields, in order: D gene, clone size, V gene, J gene, CDR3 protein. A D gene is named only where the DNA matches it firmly. Clone size is given for some rows only: seen once, a few or many times, or a class if the clone is expanded.

D: TRBD1
size: NA
V: TRBV4-1
J: TRBJ2-7
CDR3: ASSQPGTAREKYEQY

D: NA
size: NA
V: TRBV7-9
J: TRBJ2-5
CDR3: ASSDTGTSTKETQY

D: NA
size: NA
V: TRBV30
J: TRBJ1-5
CDR3: AWSDGNNQPQH

D: NA
size: NA
V: TRBV3-1/TRBV3-2
J: TRBJ1-1
CDR3: ASSQDIMNTEAF

D: NA
size: NA
V: TRBV6-5
J: TRBJ1-1
CDR3: ASSRNTEAF

D: TRBD2
size: NA
V: TRBV30
J: TRBJ2-1
CDR3: AWSPPGLGSNEQF

D: TRBD2
size: NA
V: TRBV7-9
J: TRBJ2-7
CDR3: ASSNRTSGPYEQY

D: NA
size: NA
V: TRBV24-1
J: TRBJ2-3
CDR3: ATSVGATDTQY

D: TRBD2
size: NA
V: TRBV30
J: TRBJ2-5
CDR3: AWSVPSGRGETQY

D: NA
size: NA
V: TRBV6-5
J: TRBJ1-4
CDR3: ASRQGPNEKLF

D: NA
size: few
V: TRBV6-1
J: TRBJ1-6
CDR3: ASSEGGRLSSYNSPLH

D: NA
size: NA
V: TRBV5-1
J: TRBJ2-5
CDR3: ASSFVSGPARKTQY

D: TRBD2
size: NA
V: TRBV20-1
J: TRBJ2-3
CDR3: SASNPSGSASTDTQY

D: TRBD1
size: NA
V: TRBV28
J: TRBJ2-1
CDR3: ASSLGGPGGEQF

D: TRBD1
size: NA
V: TRBV5-1
J: TRBJ2-5
CDR3: ASSSGQAPNQETQY

D: NA
size: NA
V: TRBV5-1
J: TRBJ2-3
CDR3: ASSLGNVISTDTQY

D: NA
size: NA
V: TRBV28
J: TRBJ1-4
CDR3: ASSLARKSGATNEKLF